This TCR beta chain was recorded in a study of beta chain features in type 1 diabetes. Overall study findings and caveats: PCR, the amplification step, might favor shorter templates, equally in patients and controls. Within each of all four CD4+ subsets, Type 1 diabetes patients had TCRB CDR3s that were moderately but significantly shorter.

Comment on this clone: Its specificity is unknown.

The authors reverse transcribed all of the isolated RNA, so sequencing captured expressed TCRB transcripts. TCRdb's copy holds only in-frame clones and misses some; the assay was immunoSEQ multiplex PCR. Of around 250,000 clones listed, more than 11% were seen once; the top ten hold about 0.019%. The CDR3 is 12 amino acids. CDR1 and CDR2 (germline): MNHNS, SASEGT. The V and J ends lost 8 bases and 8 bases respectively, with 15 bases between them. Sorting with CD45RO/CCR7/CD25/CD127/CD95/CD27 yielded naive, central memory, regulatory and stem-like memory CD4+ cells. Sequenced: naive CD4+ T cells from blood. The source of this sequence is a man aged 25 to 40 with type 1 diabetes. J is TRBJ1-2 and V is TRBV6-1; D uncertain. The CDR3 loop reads CASSSGEGGYTF. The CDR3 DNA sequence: TGTGCCAGCTCCTCCGGGGAGGGCGGCTACACCTTC.